The 21 T cell receptor beta chains below all came from one sample that was sequenced in a study of technical replicates of blood from a few donors. Profiled with immunoSEQ multiplex PCR; TCRdb holds only in-frame clones, not every one. Of tens of thousands of clones in the sample, about 91% are singletons; the top ten hold about 0.39%. Material for sequencing was T cells isolated from PBMCs. Every receptor here comes from a human donor in good health.

The chain combines TRBV30 with TRBJ2-7; D is possibly TRBD2 (6 bases). Trimming shortened V by 7 bases and J by 3 bases, and 16 bases separated the two germline ends. The CDR3 contains 13 residues. Germline CDR1 reads GTSNPN; CDR2 reads SVGIG (reference sequence). The CDR3 region is CAYEAGLFYEQYF. The CDR3 DNA follows: TGTGCCTACGAGGCGGGGCTTTTCTACGAGCAGTACTTC. Drawing the rest from reference TRBV30 and TRBJ2-7, the complete variable domain is SQTIHQWPATLVQPVGSPLSLECTVEGTSNPNLYWYRQAAGRGLQLLFYSVGIGQISSEVPQNLSASRPQDRQFILSSKKLLLSDSGFYLCAYEAGLFYEQYFGPGTRLTVT.

The chain links TRBV4-3 to TRBJ1-1; D perhaps matches TRBD1 (5 bases). The CDR3 length is 14 residues. Germline assignment: CDR1 LGHNA and CDR2 YSLEER. V lost 4 bases, J lost 1 base, and 10 bases lay in between. CDR3 in DNA: TGCGCCAGCAGCCGAGGACACCCGAACACTGAAGCTTTCTTT. This gives the protein CASSRGHPNTEAFF.

This clone was found a few times. This sequence joins TRBV10-3 and TRBJ1-2, with 8 positions matching TRBD1. With V trimmed by 10 bases and J by 8 bases, 12 bases remained unmatched. CDR1 is ENHRY, CDR2 SYGVKD, per germline. The CDR3 extends over 13 amino acids. Here the CDR3 reads CATFSTGGGGYTF. CDR3 nucleotide sequence: TGTGCCACCTTTTCAACAGGGGGAGGGGGCTACACCTTC.

This chain connects TRBV2 to TRBJ2-7, with D perhaps TRBD1 (6 bases). CDR1 and CDR2 (germline): SNHLY, FYNNEI. Deletions cut 8 bases from V and 5 bases from J, with 13 bases between. The CDR3 consists of 12 residues. CDR3 sequence: CASLTGLDEQYF. CDR3 nucleotide sequence: TGTGCCAGCTTAACAGGGCTCGACGAGCAGTACTTC.

The chain links TRBV9 to TRBJ2-1, with 10 bases fitting TRBD2. Per germline, CDR1 SGDLS and CDR2 YYNGEE. V lost 0 bases to trimming and J lost 5 bases; unmatched junction nucleotides: 5. The CDR3 is made up of 16 amino acids. The CDR3: CASSVGGAGGHNEQFF. The CDR3 region has the DNA TGTGCCAGCAGCGTAGGAGGAGCGGGAGGGCACAATGAGCAGTTCTTC.

The CDR3 coding sequence is TGTGCCATGAGAGGGGGACTAGGAACGCGGCTAGCCAAAAACATTCAGTACTTC. Amino acids: CAMRGGLGTRLAKNIQYF. This chain uses TRBV30 with TRBJ2-4; 8 bases line up with TRBD2. There are 18 residues in the CDR3. Per germline, CDR1 GTSNPN and CDR2 SVGIG (reference sequence). V trimming: 8 bases; J trimming: 0 bases; junction bases outside the gene matches: 18.

This clone was seen just once. The CDR3: CASSLGSQLNIQYF. CDR3 nucleotide sequence: TGTGCCAGCAGCTTAGGTTCACAGCTAAACATTCAGTACTTC. V usage is TRBV7-2 and J usage is TRBJ2-4, with unresolved D. V gave up 1 base and J gave up 6 bases, with 10 bases separating them. Germline V gives CDR1 SGHTA, CDR2 FQGNSA. CDR3 size: 14 residues.

V and J are TRBV28 and TRBJ1-2; 7 nucleotides align to TRBD1. CDR1 is MDHEN, CDR2 SYDVKM, per germline. The CDR3 is 13 residues long. Losses at the gene ends were 5 bases for V and 4 bases for J; bases not matched to a gene: 4. The CDR3 coding sequence is TGTGCCAGCAGTGGGGACAGATTCTATGGCTACACCTTC. Its translation is CASSGDRFYGYTF.

The chain recombines TRBV10-1 with TRBJ2-3; 13 bases match TRBD2. Trimming cost V 3 bases and J 3 bases; bases outside gene matches: 6. CDR3 length: 17 amino acids. Germline values: CDR1 WNHNN, CDR2 SYGVQD (reference sequence). The CDR3 protein is CASSDPGTSGNTDTQYF. CDR3 bases: TGCGCCAGCAGTGACCCCGGGACTAGCGGGAATACAGATACGCAGTATTTT.

The chain couples TRBV5-8 to TRBJ2-3, with 9 positions matching TRBD1. V lost 6 bases and J lost 1; bases outside the gene matches: 3. Germline V gene lookup returns CDR1 SGHTS and CDR2 YDEGEE. The CDR3 runs to 14 residues. The CDR3 sequence is CASKWDRGTDTQYF. DNA of the CDR3: TGTGCCAGCAAATGGGACAGGGGCACAGATACGCAGTATTTT. The full variable domain, in which reference TRBV5-8 and TRBJ2-3 provide the parts outside the CDR3, is EAGVTQSPTHLIKTRGQQATLRCSPISGHTSVYWYQQALGLGLQFLLWYDEGEERNRGNFPPRFSGRQFPNYSSELNVNALELEDSALYLCASKWDRGTDTQYFGPGTRLTVL.

V is TRBV4-3 and J is TRBJ1-4, with D tentatively TRBD1 (6 bases). V was clipped by 1 base and J by 7 bases, with 10 bases between them. CDR3 length: 14 residues. The germline gives CDR1 LGHNA, CDR2 YSLEER. The CDR3 reads CASSQAGVGEKLFF. In DNA form, the CDR3 reads TGCGCCAGCAGCCAAGCAGGGGTAGGTGAAAAACTGTTTTTT.

The J gene is TRBJ2-2, the V gene TRBV6-6; 14 nucleotides match TRBD2. The CDR3 runs to 16 residues. The ends lost 6 bases at V and 3 bases at J; junction bases unmatched: 3. The germline CDR1 and CDR2 sequences are MNHNY and SVGAGI (reference sequence). CDR3 loop: CASRGLAGVHTGELFF. The DNA for the CDR3 is TGTGCCAGCAGGGGACTAGCGGGAGTTCACACCGGGGAGCTGTTTTTT.

This chain joins TRBV11-2 and TRBJ1-2, with 7 bases fitting TRBD1. The germline CDR1 and CDR2 sequences are SGHAT and FQNNGV. The CDR3 consists of 14 residues. V lost 0 bases to trimming and J lost 4 bases; unmatched junction nucleotides: 2. DNA for the CDR3: TGTGCCAGCAGCTTAGAGACAGGGCGCTATGGCTACACCTTC. It is translated as CASSLETGRYGYTF.

The chain links TRBV4-1 to TRBJ2-7; 13 nucleotides align to TRBD2. Germline values: CDR1 MGHRA, CDR2 YSYEKL. V lost 4 bases and J lost 0; bases outside the gene matches: 3. The CDR3 is 16 amino acids. The CDR3 DNA reads TGCGCCAGCAGCCGGGGACTAGCGGGGAGCTCCTACGAGCAGTACTTC. Encoded protein: CASSRGLAGSSYEQYF.

This chain links TRBV5-4 with TRBJ2-7; 9 bases fit TRBD2. Per the germline V gene, CDR1 is SGHNT and CDR2 is YYREEE (reference sequence). This CDR3 region has 14 residues. V lost 5 bases and J lost 3; bases outside the gene matches: 6. Here the CDR3 reads CASSRLSGSYEQYF. CDR3 DNA sequence: TGTGCCAGCAGTCGACTTAGCGGGAGCTACGAGCAGTACTTC.

The gene calls are TRBV5-8 and TRBJ1-4; D gene unclear. Germline V CDR1 and CDR2: SGHTS, YDEGEE. There are 16 residues in the CDR3. V was cut by 4 bases and J by 8 bases, with 21 bases left in between. DNA of the CDR3: TGTGCCAGCAGCCGCGGAGTTGATCCTGGAGGAGAAAAACTGTTTTTT. Amino acid sequence: CASSRGVDPGGEKLFF. The complete variable domain, with remaining parts taken from reference TRBV5-8 and TRBJ1-4, reads EAGVTQSPTHLIKTRGQQATLRCSPISGHTSVYWYQQALGLGLQFLLWYDEGEERNRGNFPPRFSGRQFPNYSSELNVNALELEDSALYLCASSRGVDPGGEKLFFGSGTQLSVL.

The chain recombines TRBV2 with TRBJ1-2; maybe TRBD1 (5 bases). Per germline, CDR1 SNHLY and CDR2 FYNNEI. This CDR3 is 16 amino acids long. Trimming stripped 6 bases from V and 8 bases from J, with 25 bases between. CDR3 DNA sequence: TGTGCCAGCAGCCAAATACTTACAGGATCGGGGGACGGCTACACCTTC. Residues: CASSQILTGSGDGYTF.

V and J are TRBV5-6 and TRBJ2-7, with 12 bases aligning to TRBD1. This CDR3 region has 17 residues. The V gene end was trimmed by 2 bases and the J gene end by 7 bases; junction bases not matched to a gene: 13. CDR1 is SGHDT and CDR2 is YYEEEE in the germline V gene. The CDR3 region is CASSFSTGTGGWGEQYF. For the CDR3, the DNA is TGTGCCAGCAGCTTTTCCACCGGGACAGGGGGCTGGGGTGAGCAGTACTTC.

The genes are TRBV15 and TRBJ1-1, with D unresolved. This CDR3 spans 13 amino acids. The ends were cut back, 0 bases at V and 5 bases at J, with 7 bases in the middle. Germline CDR1 and CDR2: LNHNV and YYDKDF (reference sequence). The DNA of the CDR3 is TGTGCCACCAGCAGAGAGGAGAAAACTGAAGCTTTCTTT. It translates to CATSREEKTEAFF. Full variable domain (remainder filled in from reference TRBV15 and TRBJ1-1): DAMVIQNPRYQVTQFGKPVTLSCSQTLNHNVMYWYQQKSSQAPKLLFHYYDKDFNNEADTPDNFQSRRPNTSFCFLDIRSPGLGDTAMYLCATSREEKTEAFFGQGTRLTVV.

This chain connects TRBV5-6 to TRBJ2-5, with no clear D. CDR1 and CDR2 (germline): SGHDT, YYEEEE. Trimming removed 4 bases at V and 5 bases at J, with 21 bases between. The CDR3 loop spans 16 amino acids. The CDR3 nucleotides read TGTGCCAGCAGCCTAATTGGGCCTACCCCTGGGGAGACCCAGTACTTC. Amino acid sequence: CASSLIGPTPGETQYF.

The chain has TRBV9 and TRBJ2-7; tentative D call: TRBD2 (6 bases). The ends were cut back, 0 bases at V and 5 bases at J, with 12 bases in the middle. The germline V gene encodes CDR1 SGDLS and CDR2 YYNGEE. The CDR3 has 14 amino acids. The CDR3 sequence: CASSVAGLSNEQYF. CDR3 nucleotide sequence: TGTGCCAGCAGCGTAGCGGGACTTTCTAACGAGCAGTACTTC.